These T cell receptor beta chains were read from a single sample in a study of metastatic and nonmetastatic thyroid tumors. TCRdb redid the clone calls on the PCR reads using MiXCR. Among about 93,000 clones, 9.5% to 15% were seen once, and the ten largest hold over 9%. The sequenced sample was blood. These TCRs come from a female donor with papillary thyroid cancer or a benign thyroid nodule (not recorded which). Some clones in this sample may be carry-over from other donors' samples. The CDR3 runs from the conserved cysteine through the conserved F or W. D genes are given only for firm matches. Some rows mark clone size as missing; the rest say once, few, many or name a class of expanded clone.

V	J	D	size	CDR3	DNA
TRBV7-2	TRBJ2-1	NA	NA	CASSLAVHGSHEQFF	TGTGCCAGCAGCTTAGCGGTACATGGAAGCCATGAGCAGTTCTTC
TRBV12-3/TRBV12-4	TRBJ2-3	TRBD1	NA	CASSRQGCTDMQYF	TGTGCCAGCAGTCGACAGGGGTGCACAGATATGCAGTATTTT
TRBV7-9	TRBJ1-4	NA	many	CASSQRAEKLFF	TGTGCCAGCAGTCAGAGGGCTGAAAAACTGTTTTTT
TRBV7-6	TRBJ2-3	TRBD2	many	CASSLTFGTSGITQYF	TGTGCCAGCAGCTTAACTTTTGGGACTAGCGGTATTACGCAGTATTTT
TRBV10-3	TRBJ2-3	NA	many	CAISGGEMYTQYF	TGTGCCATCAGTGGGGGGGAGATGTATACGCAGTATTTT
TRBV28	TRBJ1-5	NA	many	CASSLHPPEATYQPQHF	TGTGCCAGCAGTTTGCATCCCCCCGAAGCCACCTATCAGCCCCAGCATTTT
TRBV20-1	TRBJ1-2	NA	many	CSARVQGESYGYTF	TGCAGTGCTAGGGTACAGGGAGAGTCCTATGGCTACACCTTC
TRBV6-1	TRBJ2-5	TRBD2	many	CATRTSGSGETQYF	TGTGCCACTAGGACTAGCGGGAGTGGGGAGACCCAGTACTTC
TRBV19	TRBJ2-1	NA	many	CASSIVTGTYNEQFF	TGTGCCAGTAGTATAGTAACGGGAACGTACAATGAGCAGTTCTTC
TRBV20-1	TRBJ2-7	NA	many	CSAVNSGELYEQYF	TGCAGTGCCGTAAACTCAGGGGAGTTATACGAGCAGTACTTC
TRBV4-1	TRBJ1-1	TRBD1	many	CASSGQGGFLNTEAFF	TGCGCCAGCAGCGGACAGGGGGGGTTTTTGAACACTGAAGCTTTCTTT
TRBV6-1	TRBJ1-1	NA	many	CASQRANTEAFF	TGTGCCAGCCAAAGAGCGAACACTGAAGCTTTCTTT
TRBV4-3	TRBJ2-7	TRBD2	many	CASSQELAGANTYEQYF	TGCGCCAGCAGCCAAGAACTAGCGGGAGCGAATACCTACGAGCAGTACTTC
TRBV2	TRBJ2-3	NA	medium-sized	CASNPRTGLSTDTQYF	TGTGCCAGCAACCCGCGGACGGGGCTTAGCACAGATACGCAGTATTTT
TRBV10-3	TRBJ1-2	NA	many	CAITAERGYTF	TGTGCCATCACGGCGGAGCGTGGCTACACCTTC
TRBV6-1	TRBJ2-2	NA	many	CASTGVYGELFF	TGTGCCAGCACCGGGGTCTACGGGGAGCTGTTTTTT
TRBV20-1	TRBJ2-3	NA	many	CSARAGSSTDTQYF	TGCAGTGCAAGGGCGGGTAGTTCCACAGATACGCAGTATTTT
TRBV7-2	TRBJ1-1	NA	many	CASSLLGPNTEAFF	TGTGCCAGCAGCTTACTAGGCCCGAACACTGAAGCTTTCTTT
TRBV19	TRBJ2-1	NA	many	CASSRTRYDEQFF	TGTGCCAGTAGTCGGACCAGATACGATGAGCAGTTCTTC
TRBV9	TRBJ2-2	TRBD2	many	CASSAGGRAGGTGELFF	TGTGCCAGCAGCGCGGGCGGGAGGGCCGGGGGCACCGGGGAGCTGTTTTTT
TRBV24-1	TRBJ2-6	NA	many	CATSDSTGANVLTF	TGTGCCACCAGTGATTCCACTGGGGCCAACGTCCTGACTTTC
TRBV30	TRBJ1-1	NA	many	CAWSPPGTEAFF	TGTGCCTGGAGCCCGCCGGGCACTGAAGCTTTCTTT
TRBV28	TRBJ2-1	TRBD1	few	CASSPTWTGFNEQFF	TGTGCCAGCAGTCCGACCTGGACAGGTTTCAATGAGCAGTTCTTC
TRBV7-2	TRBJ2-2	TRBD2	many	CASSLVPPGGGRTGELFF	TGTGCCAGCAGCTTAGTGCCGCCTGGCGGGGGGCGAACCGGGGAGCTGTTTTTT
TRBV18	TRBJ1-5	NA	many	CASSPGAGLGQPQHF	TGTGCCAGCTCACCTGGGGCAGGGTTAGGTCAGCCCCAGCATTTT
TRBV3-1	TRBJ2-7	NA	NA	CASSQATGGTYEQYF	TGTGCCAGCAGCCAGGCTACTGGGGGAACCTACGAGCAGTACTTC
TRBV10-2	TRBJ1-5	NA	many	CASREDRWNQPQHF	TGCGCCAGCAGGGAAGACAGGTGGAATCAGCCCCAGCATTTT
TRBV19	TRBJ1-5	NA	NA	CASSIDRVQGICQPQHF	TGTGCCAGTAGTATAGATCGGGTACAGGGCATCTGTCAGCCCCAGCATTTT
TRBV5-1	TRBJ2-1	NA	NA	CASHWGGHLLSNEQFF	TGCGCCAGTCATTGGGGGGGACACCTCCTTTCCAATGAGCAGTTCTTC
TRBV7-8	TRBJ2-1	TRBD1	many	CASSLRDRRSNEQFF	TGTGCCAGCAGCTTAAGGGACAGACGATCCAATGAGCAGTTCTTC
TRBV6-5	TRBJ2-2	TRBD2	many	CASSSGTSGVIPGELFF	TGTGCCAGCAGTTCAGGGACTAGCGGGGTTATCCCCGGGGAGCTGTTTTTT
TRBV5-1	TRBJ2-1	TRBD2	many	CASSLSGLAINEQFF	TGCGCCAGCAGCTTAAGTGGACTAGCCATCAATGAGCAGTTCTTC
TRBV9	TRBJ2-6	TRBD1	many	CASSYRGDSGANVLTF	TGTGCCAGCTCCTACAGGGGGGACTCTGGGGCCAACGTCCTGACTTTC
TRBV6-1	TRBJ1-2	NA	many	CASSTGERVNNGYTF	TGTGCCAGCAGTACTGGTGAGAGGGTTAATAATGGCTACACCTTC
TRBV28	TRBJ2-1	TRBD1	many	CASRSDRVLGYNEQFF	TGTGCCAGCAGGTCCGACAGGGTCCTGGGTTACAATGAGCAGTTCTTC
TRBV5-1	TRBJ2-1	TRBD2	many	CASSSSGYNYNEQFF	TGCGCCAGCAGCTCTAGCGGCTACAATTACAATGAGCAGTTCTTC
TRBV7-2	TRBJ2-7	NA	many	CASSLAAVTTYEQYF	TGTGCCAGCAGCTTAGCAGCGGTTACTACCTACGAGCAGTACTTC
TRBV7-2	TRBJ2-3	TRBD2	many	CASTLSGSRDTQYF	TGTGCCAGCACCCTTAGCGGGAGCAGAGATACGCAGTATTTT
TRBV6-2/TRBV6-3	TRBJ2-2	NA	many	CASSFHTRMNTGELFF	TGTGCCAGCTCCTTCCATACACGAATGAACACCGGGGAGCTGTTTTTT
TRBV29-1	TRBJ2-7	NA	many	CSVSEMVNYEQYF	TGCAGCGTTTCAGAAATGGTAAACTACGAGCAGTACTTC
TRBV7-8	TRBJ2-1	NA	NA	CASSFRSGTRDYNEQFF	TGTGCCAGCAGCTTCCGCTCCGGGACACGGGATTACAATGAGCAGTTCTTC
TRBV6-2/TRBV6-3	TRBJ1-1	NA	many	CASSSNGVGTEAFF	TGTGCCAGCAGTTCGAACGGCGTGGGAACTGAAGCTTTCTTT
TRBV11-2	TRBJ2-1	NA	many	CASSLGGTSNEQFF	TGTGCCAGCAGCTTAGGGGGGACCTCCAATGAGCAGTTCTTC
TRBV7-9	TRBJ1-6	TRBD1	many	CASSSGQGTSPLHF	TGTGCCAGCAGCTCAGGACAGGGTACATCACCCCTCCACTTT
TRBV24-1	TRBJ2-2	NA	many	CATSSGVLNTGELFF	TGTGCCACCAGTTCTGGGGTGTTGAACACCGGGGAGCTGTTTTTT
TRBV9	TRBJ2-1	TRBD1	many	CASSVEGARGYGYYNEQFF	TGTGCCAGCAGCGTAGAGGGGGCCAGGGGCTACGGATATTACAATGAGCAGTTCTTC